Ten or more counts support the clone carrying this TCR beta chain. At one boundary the junction diverges from the germline segment, which might be a read error. The authors amplified TCR beta CDR3 regions, and they did so from RNA transcripts for repertoire sequencing. First-round RT-PCR relied on HTBI primers, and a second-round multiplex PCR came next. Each CDR3 protein is one row after TCRdb ran MiXCR on the multiplex PCR reads. The data show approximately 700,000 distinct CDR3 sequences, over 40% seen once. The sample belongs to a study of Graves' ophthalmopathy and Graves' hyperthyroidism. Overall study: The blood sample was drawn at first diagnosis and before any treatment.

The PBMCs had their origin in 7.5 to 10 ml of fresh peripheral blood. Material: peripheral blood. This clonotype originated in an adult man with Graves' ophthalmopathy.

CDR3 region: CSGEQGEELFF. The CDR3 DNA sequence: TGCAGCGGTGAACAGGGGGAAGAACTGTTTTTT. The rearrangement links TRBV29-1 to TRBJ1-4, with TRBD1 matching over 8 bases. There are 11 residues in the CDR3. The V gene's germline CDR1 is SQVTM and CDR2 ANQGSEA. The variable domain in full, with the rest retrieved from reference TRBV29-1 and TRBJ1-4, is SAVISQKPSRDICQRGTSLTIQCQVDSQVTMMFWYRQQPGQSLTLIATANQGSEATYESGFVIDKFPISRPNLTFSTLTVSNMSPEDSSIYLCSGEQGEELFFGSGTQLSVL.